This entry concerns a single TCR beta chain. Its cognate antigen is unknown. The data belong to a study of shared clonotypes between healthy human individuals. General observations from the study: It was observed that about 5% of naive CD4 clonotypes were shared across a few donors. Naive subsets typically showed greater estimated richness than memory subsets.

Germline loops: CDR1 MGHDK, CDR2 SYGVNS. The CDR3 loop spans 13 amino acids. V was pared by 5 bases and J by 5 bases, with 13 bases between. Assay: immunoSEQ multiplex PCR; the TCRdb copy retains only in-frame clones and omits some. Of roughly 2.6 million clones in the sample, roughly nine tenths were seen once. V and J are TRBV25-1 and TRBJ2-7; tentative D call: TRBD2 (6 bases). The sample consisted of naive CD4+ T cells sorted from blood. Specified subset: CD45RA+ positively selected. The sequence came from a man younger than 35 in good health. The DNA of the CDR3 is TGTGCCAGCAGTACTGGAGGGGTCCACGAGCAGTACTTC. Translation gives CASSTGGVHEQYF.